These T cell receptor beta chains were read from a single sample in a study of T cell responses to AZD1222 COVID-19 vaccine. The repertoire was sequenced with immunoSEQ multiplex PCR; TCRdb's copy has only in-frame clones and lacks some. The repertoire holds around 78,000 clones, roughly 90% seen once, with more than 1.2% in the top ten. The sample was peripheral blood, taken 28 days after the second AZD1222 dose. All receptors come from an adult who received the AZD1222 COVID-19 vaccine. Each CDR3 is given with its conserved first and last residue. The order of the fields is V gene, D gene, J gene, CDR3 protein, CDR3 DNA. The D gene is left open where the match is weak.

V gene: TRBV19; D gene: NA; J gene: TRBJ1-5; CDR3 protein: CASSISRGGQPQHF; CDR3 DNA: TGTGCCAGTAGTATATCTCGGGGGGGTCAGCCCCAGCATTTT
V gene: TRBV19; D gene: NA; J gene: TRBJ1-1; CDR3 protein: CASTPREGVGTEAFF; CDR3 DNA: TGTGCCAGTACCCCGAGGGAGGGGGTGGGCACTGAAGCTTTCTTT
V gene: TRBV18; D gene: NA; J gene: TRBJ1-1; CDR3 protein: CASSPRGMEAFF; CDR3 DNA: TGTGCCAGCTCACCAAGGGGTATGGAAGCTTTCTTT
V gene: TRBV18; D gene: NA; J gene: TRBJ2-4; CDR3 protein: CASSPGTGNLLAKNIQYF; CDR3 DNA: TGTGCCAGCTCACCTGGGACCGGAAATTTGCTAGCCAAAAACATTCAGTACTTC
V gene: TRBV9; D gene: NA; J gene: TRBJ2-2; CDR3 protein: CASSVASLTPSGELFF; CDR3 DNA: TGTGCCAGCAGCGTAGCCTCGTTGACCCCAAGCGGGGAGCTGTTTTTT
V gene: TRBV5-1; D gene: NA; J gene: TRBJ1-2; CDR3 protein: CASSPDSRTRYGYTF; CDR3 DNA: TGCGCCAGCAGCCCCGACTCGAGAACTCGCTATGGCTACACCTTC
V gene: TRBV6-4; D gene: NA; J gene: TRBJ2-3; CDR3 protein: CASSDEGTDTQYF; CDR3 DNA: TGTGCCAGCAGTGACGAGGGCACAGATACGCAGTATTTT
V gene: TRBV11-2; D gene: TRBD1; J gene: TRBJ1-6; CDR3 protein: CASSPRTGGDSPLHF; CDR3 DNA: TGTGCCAGCAGCCCCCGGACAGGGGGGGATTCACCCCTCCACTTT
V gene: TRBV19; D gene: TRBD1; J gene: TRBJ1-6; CDR3 protein: CASSTRQGQSPLHF; CDR3 DNA: TGTGCCAGTAGTACCCGACAGGGACAGTCACCCCTCCACTTT
V gene: TRBV5-6; D gene: NA; J gene: TRBJ2-7; CDR3 protein: CASTRIIPSYEQYF; CDR3 DNA: TGTGCCAGCACCCGTATTATCCCCTCCTACGAGCAGTACTTC
V gene: TRBV19; D gene: NA; J gene: TRBJ2-7; CDR3 protein: CASRGERHYEQYF; CDR3 DNA: TGTGCCAGTAGAGGGGAACGCCACTACGAGCAGTACTTC
V gene: TRBV6-1; D gene: TRBD2; J gene: TRBJ2-2; CDR3 protein: CASSEAGGRTGELFF; CDR3 DNA: TGTGCCAGCAGTGAGGCGGGGGGCAGAACCGGGGAGCTGTTTTTT
V gene: TRBV28; D gene: TRBD1; J gene: TRBJ1-6; CDR3 protein: CASSTGTGASPLHF; CDR3 DNA: TGTGCCAGCAGCACCGGGACAGGGGCCTCACCCCTCCACTTT
V gene: TRBV7-2; D gene: TRBD1; J gene: TRBJ1-1; CDR3 protein: CASSRTRGTGQIAFF; CDR3 DNA: TGTGCCAGCAGCCGCACTAGAGGGACAGGACAGATAGCTTTCTTT